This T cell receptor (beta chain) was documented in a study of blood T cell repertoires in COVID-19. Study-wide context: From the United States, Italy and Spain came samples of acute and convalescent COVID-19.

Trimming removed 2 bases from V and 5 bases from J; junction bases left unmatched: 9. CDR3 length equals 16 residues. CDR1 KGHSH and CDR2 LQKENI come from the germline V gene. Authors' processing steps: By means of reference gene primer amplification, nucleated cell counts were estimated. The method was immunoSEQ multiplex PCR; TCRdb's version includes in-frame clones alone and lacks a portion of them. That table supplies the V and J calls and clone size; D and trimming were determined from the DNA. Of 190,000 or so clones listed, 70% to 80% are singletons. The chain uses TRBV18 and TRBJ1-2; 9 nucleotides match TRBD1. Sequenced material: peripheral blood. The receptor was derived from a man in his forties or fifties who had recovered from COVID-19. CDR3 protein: CASSPETGQGGYGYTF. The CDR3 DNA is TGTGCCAGCTCACCAGAAACGGGACAGGGAGGTTATGGCTACACCTTC.